This T cell receptor (beta chain) is from a study of regulatory T cells in long-lasting Graves disease. Relying on iRepertoire HTBI primers and Arm-PCR of CDR3 regions, the team built TCR beta libraries. Using its own MiXCR run on the multiplex PCR reads, TCRdb lists one record per CDR3 protein. The table lists about 310,000 distinct CDR3 sequences, about 20% of them singletons. Time point in this sample: newly diagnosed GD, antithyroid drugs for less than 3 months. Scientists built the TCR library using RNA that was extracted from PBMCs. V lost 2 bases, J lost 6 bases, and 14 bases lay in between. Germline lookup yields CDR1 SGHDT and CDR2 YYEEEE. This CDR3 region has 15 residues.

The chain uses TRBV5-6 and TRBJ2-2, with unresolved D. This clonotype was sampled from a female donor with Graves disease. Sequencing used peripheral blood mononuclear cells (PBMCs), obtained at new diagnosis, from a patient treated with antithyroid drugs. CDR3: CASSFHSYEPGELFF. The DNA for the CDR3 is TGTGCCAGCAGCTTTCATTCCTATGAACCCGGGGAGCTGTTTTTT.